This T cell receptor (beta chain) was sequenced in a study of graft-versus-host responses after intestinal transplantation. At the level of the study: Anti-thymocyte globulin induction, then tacrolimus and steroids for around three years, went to all recipients.

With 2 bases removed from V and 4 bases from J, the gap between germline ends came to 15 bases. This CDR3 has 16 amino acids. Germline CDR1 SEHNR, CDR2 FQNEAQ (reference sequence). The repertoire was sequenced with immunoSEQ multiplex PCR; TCRdb's copy has only in-frame clones and lacks some. This table holds roughly 110,000 clones, about 92% found once. This clone showed up just a few times. Antigen specificity is unknown. The study, taken as a whole, reports: The authors found GvH clones in recipient marrow, some appearing first in ileum or blood. When patients had graft-donor T cell macrochimerism, their allografts held high graft-versus-host to host-versus-graft clonal ratios.

V gene TRBV7-9 combines with J gene TRBJ2-1; D is possibly TRBD1 (5 bases). This clonotype was obtained from a human donor who was the organ donor for an intestinal transplant. Material: unstimulated CD8+ T cells sorted from spleen or lymph node cells, obtained before transplant. The CDR3 DNA reads as TGTGCCAGCAGCTTAAAGCTATTTGGGGCATACAATGAGCAGTTCTTC. It translates to CASSLKLFGAYNEQFF.